The 25 T cell receptor beta chains reported below all come from one sample, sequenced in a study of PD-L1 blockade in urothelial cancer. Assay: immunoSEQ multiplex PCR; the TCRdb copy retains only in-frame clones and omits some. Of just under 65,000 clones in the sample, approximately 75% were seen once. As to time point: pretreatment peripheral blood. The specimen was PBMCs, collected around atezolizumab (anti-PD-L1) treatment. The origin of the receptors is a man aged 70 or older with urothelial cancer.

The chain carries TRBV5-4 and TRBJ2-7; D is possibly TRBD2 (6 bases). Trimming left V 2 bases short and J 4 bases short, with 13 bases between. Germline V gene lookup returns CDR1 SGHNT and CDR2 YYREEE (reference sequence). The CDR3 has 14 amino acids. CDR3 nucleotides: TGTGCCAGCAGCTTAGGATCCGGGGGATACGAGCAGTACTTC. Residues: CASSLGSGGYEQYF.

V is TRBV18 and J is TRBJ2-1; TRBD1 aligns across 9 bases. Germline V lookup: CDR1 KGHSH, CDR2 LQKENI. With V trimmed by 4 bases and J by 8 bases, 9 bases remained unmatched. The CDR3 covers 15 residues. This chain's CDR3 is CASSLGQGNIDEQFF. The CDR3 coding sequence is TGTGCCAGCTCACTGGGACAGGGAAATATCGATGAGCAGTTCTTC.

The V gene is TRBV9, the J gene TRBJ1-4; weak D call: TRBD1 (6 bases). V was shortened by 4 bases and J by 8 bases, with 15 bases between the two germline ends. This CDR3 is built from 14 residues. Germline V gene sequence: CDR1 SGDLS, CDR2 YYNGEE. The CDR3 region has the DNA TGTGCCAGCAGCCCGGGAGGGGGGTCCGAAAAACTGTTTTTT. Translated, it gives CASSPGGGSEKLFF.

V gene TRBV4-2 combines with J gene TRBJ2-7, with 7 positions matching TRBD1. CDR1 LGHNA and CDR2 YNFKEQ come from the germline V gene. The CDR3 runs 14 residues. The V gene end was trimmed by 5 bases and the J gene end by 4 bases; junction bases not matched to a gene: 8. The CDR3 loop reads CASSIGQDPYEQYF. CDR3 nucleotide sequence: TGTGCCAGCAGCATCGGACAGGATCCATACGAGCAGTACTTC.

The V and J genes are TRBV29-1 and TRBJ2-3, with D maybe TRBD2 (6 bases). Between the trimmed V and J ends, which lost 6 bases and 3 bases, there was a span of 19 bases. CDR1 and CDR2 from the germline V gene are SQVTM and ANQGSEA. The CDR3 consists of 15 residues. The CDR3 is CSVINWEAVTDTQYF. In DNA, the CDR3 is TGCAGCGTAATAAACTGGGAGGCCGTAACAGATACGCAGTATTTT.

The V gene is TRBV9, the J gene TRBJ1-2; D gene uncertain. The germline CDR1 and CDR2 sequences are SGDLS and YYNGEE. Trimming stripped 0 bases from V and 4 bases from J, with 13 bases between. The CDR3 is 15 residues long. The DNA for the CDR3 is TGTGCCAGCAGCGTAGCTCAAGATTTACTCTATGGCTACACCTTC. Residues: CASSVAQDLLYGYTF.

Notes on this clone: Sequence at one end of the junction differs from germline and may be a read error. The gene calls are TRBV7-7 and TRBJ2-3, with 9 bases identical to TRBD1. The CDR3 totals 15 residues. CDR1 and CDR2 from the germline V gene are SSHAT and FNYEAQ (reference sequence). The CDR3 sequence is CASRAGTGPTDTQYF. The CDR3 DNA sequence: TGTGCTAGCAGAGCCGGGACAGGGCCCACAGATACGCAGTATTTT. The full variable domain, with the rest looked up from reference TRBV7-7 and TRBJ2-3, is GAGVSQSPRYKVTKRGQDVTLRCDPISSHATLYWYQQALGQGPEFLTYFNYEAQPDKSGLPSDRFSAERPEGSISTLTIQRTEQRDSAMYRCASRAGTGPTDTQYFGPGTRLTVL.

CDR3 sequence: CASSLAGASTDTQYF. DNA of the CDR3: TGTGCCAGCAGCTTAGCAGGGGCAAGCACAGATACGCAGTATTTT. V is TRBV11-3 and J is TRBJ2-3; perhaps TRBD1 as D (6 bases). Germline loops: CDR1 SGHNT, CDR2 YENEEA. CDR3 length: 15 residues. V lost 1 base, J lost 0 bases, and 8 bases lay in between.

This CDR3 is CASGTDRVEQYF. The CDR3 coding sequence is TGCGCCAGTGGGACTGACAGGGTCGAGCAGTACTTC. This chain joins TRBV5-1 and TRBJ2-7, with D maybe TRBD1 (7 bases). Deletions cut 8 bases from V and 6 bases from J, with 15 bases between. CDR1 and CDR2 (germline): SGHRS, YFSETQ. This CDR3 comprises 12 residues.

This chain joins TRBV7-3 and TRBJ2-1, with 11 nucleotides matching TRBD1. The J segment lost 5 bases and the V segment lost 5 bases, leaving 5 bases of the junction unmatched. CDR1 SGHTA and CDR2 FQGTGA come from the germline V gene. This CDR3 contains 15 residues. The CDR3 DNA reads TGTGCCAGCAGCCTGGGACAGGGGGGCCACAATGAGCAGTTCTTC. Protein sequence: CASSLGQGGHNEQFF.

The gene calls are TRBV6-5 and TRBJ1-1; D is undetermined. V was trimmed by 4 bases and J by 3 bases, leaving 15 bases between them. CDR1 and CDR2 from the germline V gene are MNHEY and SVGAGI. The CDR3 loop spans 15 amino acids. CDR3 bases: TGTGCCAGCAGTTTACGGGAAGGGTGGGACACTGAAGCTTTCTTT. The encoded protein is CASSLREGWDTEAFF.

This clone was counted between two and nine times. This chain uses TRBV6-1 with TRBJ2-7; 7 bases match TRBD2. CDR3 length: 16 amino acids. CDR1 is MNHNS, CDR2 SASEGT, per germline. V dropped 0 bases and J dropped 4; count of bases not matched to a gene: 9. The CDR3 bases are TGTGCCAGCAGTGAAGCTCGGGCTAGCGGACGGTACGAGCAGTACTTC. It yields the protein CASSEARASGRYEQYF.

The chain carries TRBV7-2 and TRBJ2-5; D might be TRBD2 (5 bases). V lost 1 base, J lost 5 bases, and 14 bases lay in between. Germline values: CDR1 SGHTA, CDR2 FQGNSA. This CDR3 contains 15 residues. CDR3 DNA: TGTGCCAGCAGCTTAGAGGACTCCCAGAGGGAGACCCAGTACTTC. Translation gives CASSLEDSQRETQYF.

This rearrangement joins TRBV4-1 to TRBJ1-1; 7 bases align to TRBD1. The germline V gene has CDR1 MGHRA and CDR2 YSYEKL. The CDR3 has 15 residues. The V segment lost 3 bases and the J segment 5 bases; nucleotides outside the gene matches: 9. Here the CDR3 reads CASSHPGGRRTEAFF. The CDR3 bases are TGCGCCAGCAGCCACCCAGGGGGGAGGAGAACTGAAGCTTTCTTT.

This chain joins TRBV6-1 and TRBJ1-3, with D perhaps TRBD1 (5 bases). There are 15 residues in the CDR3. From germline, CDR1 is MNHNS and CDR2 SASEGT. V was shortened by 0 bases and J by 2 bases, with 8 bases between the two germline ends. The CDR3 sequence: CASSEAGGPGNTIYF. The CDR3, as DNA: TGTGCCAGCAGTGAAGCGGGGGGACCTGGAAACACCATATATTTT.

The chain combines TRBV7-2 with TRBJ2-1; TRBD2 is a possible D gene (6 bases). Trimming removed 4 bases from V and 7 bases from J, with 14 bases in between. The CDR3 loop spans 14 amino acids. Per the germline V gene, CDR1 is SGHTA and CDR2 is FQGNSA. The CDR3 spells CASSSNRRGNEQFF. The CDR3 DNA follows: TGTGCCAGCAGCTCTAACCGGAGGGGTAATGAGCAGTTCTTC.

This chain uses TRBV7-2 with TRBJ2-7, with a weak D call TRBD2 (5 bases). Germline CDR1 and CDR2: SGHTA and FQGNSA. This CDR3 spans 14 amino acids. The germline V and J ends were trimmed by 2 bases and 3 bases, with 11 bases remaining between them. CDR3 sequence: CASSLNSGDYEQYF. In DNA form, the CDR3 reads TGTGCCAGCAGCTTAAATTCCGGGGACTACGAGCAGTACTTC.

The gene calls are TRBV6-1 and TRBJ1-5; unclear D gene. CDR1 and CDR2 from the germline V gene are MNHNS and SASEGT. The CDR3 runs to 17 residues. The ends were cut back, 2 bases at V and 1 base at J, with 15 bases in the middle. In DNA, the CDR3 is TGTGCCAGCAGTGAAACCCCCTATGGAGGGAGCAATCAGCCCCAGCATTTT. Protein sequence: CASSETPYGGSNQPQHF.

V usage is TRBV9 and J usage is TRBJ2-5; perhaps TRBD1 as D (5 bases). The CDR3 has 14 amino acids. V was pared by 2 bases and J by 3 bases, with 11 bases between. Per the germline V gene, CDR1 is SGDLS and CDR2 is YYNGEE. The CDR3: CASSVGQDKETQYF. The CDR3 DNA is TGTGCCAGCAGCGTTGGCCAGGACAAAGAGACCCAGTACTTC.

This clone was seen a few times. The chain combines TRBV29-1 with TRBJ2-7; TRBD1 matches at 7 bases. The CDR3 is made up of 14 amino acids. Looked up from germline, CDR1 is SQVTM and CDR2 is ANQGSEA. The V segment lost 4 bases and the J segment 0 bases; nucleotides outside the gene matches: 6. The CDR3, as DNA: TGCAGCGTTGTAGTAGGGGGCATCTCCTACGAGCAGTACTTC. Encoded protein: CSVVVGGISYEQYF.

CDR3 region: CASRTGQGLRYGYTF. CDR3 bases: TGTGCCAGCAGAACTGGACAGGGGCTTAGGTATGGCTACACCTTC. This rearrangement joins TRBV28 to TRBJ1-2; 9 nucleotides align to TRBD1. There are 15 residues in the CDR3. The germline V gene has CDR1 MDHEN and CDR2 SYDVKM. Trimming cost V 6 bases and J 5 bases; bases outside gene matches: 10.

The chain combines TRBV28 with TRBJ1-1, with 7 bases aligning to TRBD1. V was pared by 4 bases and J by 1 base, with 3 bases of the junction left unmatched. The germline CDR1 and CDR2 sequences are MDHEN and SYDVKM. The CDR3 runs 14 residues. The CDR3 bases are TGTGCCAGCAGTTCGGGACAGACGAACACTGAAGCTTTCTTT. Translating gives CASSSGQTNTEAFF.

The chain joins TRBV7-9 to TRBJ1-1; possibly TRBD1 for D (5 bases). The CDR3 contains 11 residues. Trimming removed 11 bases at V and 3 bases at J, with 10 bases between. Germline lookup yields CDR1 SEHNR and CDR2 FQNEAQ (reference sequence). The CDR3 DNA follows: TGTGCCGGGGCGTGGGACACTGAAGCTTTCTTT. Translating it yields CAGAWDTEAFF.

This chain joins TRBV14 and TRBJ2-6; D gene ambiguous. CDR3 length equals 14 residues. Germline V gene lookup returns CDR1 SGHDN and CDR2 FVKESK. The V end was cut by 4 bases, the J end by 3 bases, with 7 bases between. The CDR3 region has the DNA TGTGCCAGCAGCCCTTCTATTGGGGCCAACGTCCTGACTTTC. This translates into CASSPSIGANVLTF.

The J gene is TRBJ2-1, the V gene TRBV4-3, with a possible D match to TRBD1 (5 bases). This CDR3 has 15 amino acids. Looked up from germline, CDR1 is LGHNA and CDR2 is YSLEER. V was pared by 0 bases and J by 7 bases, with 13 bases between. The chain's CDR3 is CASSQDTGHSNEQFF. As DNA, the CDR3 is TGCGCCAGCAGCCAAGATACAGGTCATTCAAATGAGCAGTTCTTC.